Listed below are T cell receptor beta chains from one sample, sequenced in a study of cytomegalovirus exposure and HLA in healthy donors. TCRdb's table, derived via immunoSEQ multiplex PCR, lists solely in-frame clones and lacks some. The repertoire has some 110,000 clones, roughly 80% of them found once; the top ten carry roughly 6.9%. The source material was PBMCs. These receptors were collected from a man aged 25-40 years in good health and CMV-seropositive. The CDR3 runs from the conserved cysteine through the conserved F or W. A D gene is named only where the DNA matches it firmly. Rows give clone size only sometimes, using once, few, many, or a class for an expanded clone.

d_call: NA
v_call: TRBV5-1
clone_size: few
j_call: TRBJ2-7
cdr3_nt: TGCGCCAGCAGCTTGGAGGCAGGGTCCGAGCAGTACTTC
cdr3_aa: CASSLEAGSEQYF

d_call: NA
v_call: TRBV4-1
clone_size: NA
j_call: TRBJ2-2
cdr3_nt: TGCGCCAGCACCCCGTGGAGGAACACCGGGGAGCTGTTTTTT
cdr3_aa: CASTPWRNTGELFF

d_call: TRBD2
v_call: TRBV9
clone_size: few
j_call: TRBJ2-3
cdr3_nt: TGTGCCAGCAGCGTAGGGACTAGCGGGGGCACAGATACGCAGTATTTT
cdr3_aa: CASSVGTSGGTDTQYF

d_call: NA
v_call: TRBV7-2
clone_size: NA
j_call: TRBJ1-6
cdr3_nt: TGTGCCAGCAGCTTACGACAGAATAATTCACCCCTCCACTTT
cdr3_aa: CASSLRQNNSPLHF

d_call: TRBD1
v_call: TRBV6-1
clone_size: NA
j_call: TRBJ2-5
cdr3_nt: TGTGCCAGCAGTGAAGCGGTGGGGGGACAGGGACGAGAGACCCAGTACTTC
cdr3_aa: CASSEAVGGQGRETQYF

d_call: TRBD1
v_call: TRBV2
clone_size: NA
j_call: TRBJ1-6
cdr3_nt: TGTGCCAGCAGGGGACAGGGTGGGGGTTCACCCCTCCACTTT
cdr3_aa: CASRGQGGGSPLHF

d_call: NA
v_call: TRBV10-1
clone_size: NA
j_call: TRBJ2-2
cdr3_nt: TGCGCCACCCTTTCGACAGGAGGAGGCGGGGAGCTGTTTTTT
cdr3_aa: CATLSTGGGGELFF

d_call: NA
v_call: TRBV27
clone_size: NA
j_call: TRBJ1-2
cdr3_nt: TGTGCCAGCAGTTTTGATAAGAGGGTAACCTATGGCTACACCTTC
cdr3_aa: CASSFDKRVTYGYTF

d_call: NA
v_call: TRBV6-5
clone_size: NA
j_call: TRBJ1-3
cdr3_nt: TGTGCGAGCCGGGTGGGGAGATTAGGAAACACCATATATTTT
cdr3_aa: CASRVGRLGNTIYF

d_call: TRBD1
v_call: TRBV10-3
clone_size: NA
j_call: TRBJ2-1
cdr3_nt: TGTGCCATCAGTGACCCGACAGGGATGATCAATGAGCAGTTCTTC
cdr3_aa: CAISDPTGMINEQFF

d_call: NA
v_call: TRBV6-5
clone_size: NA
j_call: TRBJ1-4
cdr3_nt: TGTGCCAGCAGTTACTCGGTGACCGGAGGGGAAAAACTGTTTTTT
cdr3_aa: CASSYSVTGGEKLFF

d_call: NA
v_call: TRBV6-5
clone_size: NA
j_call: TRBJ2-1
cdr3_nt: TGTGCCAGCAGTCCCGGGGACTACAATGAGCAGTTCTTC
cdr3_aa: CASSPGDYNEQFF

d_call: NA
v_call: TRBV19
clone_size: NA
j_call: TRBJ1-1
cdr3_nt: TGTGCCAGTAGTCCACGACAGGTTAACACTGAAGCTTTCTTT
cdr3_aa: CASSPRQVNTEAFF

d_call: NA
v_call: TRBV30
clone_size: few
j_call: TRBJ1-2
cdr3_nt: TGTGCCTGGAAAAACAGACAAAATAACTATGGCTACACCTTC
cdr3_aa: CAWKNRQNNYGYTF

d_call: NA
v_call: TRBV6-1
clone_size: NA
j_call: TRBJ1-2
cdr3_nt: TGTGCCAGCAGTGCCGAGATTAACTATGGCTACACCTTC
cdr3_aa: CASSAEINYGYTF

d_call: TRBD1
v_call: TRBV28
clone_size: NA
j_call: TRBJ2-7
cdr3_nt: TGTGCCAGCAGTTTATCCCGGGACAGTCCCTACGAGCAGTACTTC
cdr3_aa: CASSLSRDSPYEQYF

d_call: NA
v_call: TRBV5-1
clone_size: NA
j_call: TRBJ1-4
cdr3_nt: TGCGCCAGCAGCGCACCGACAGATCATAATGAAAAACTGTTTTTT
cdr3_aa: CASSAPTDHNEKLFF

d_call: TRBD1
v_call: TRBV5-5
clone_size: NA
j_call: TRBJ1-4
cdr3_nt: TGTGCCAGCATGACAGGGGAAGGGAAAAAACTGTTTTTT
cdr3_aa: CASMTGEGKKLFF

d_call: NA
v_call: TRBV2
clone_size: NA
j_call: TRBJ1-5
cdr3_nt: TGTGCCAGCAGTGACAACTCCTACGGCGGTTATAGCAATCAGCCCCAGCATTTT
cdr3_aa: CASSDNSYGGYSNQPQHF

d_call: TRBD2
v_call: TRBV15
clone_size: few
j_call: TRBJ2-3
cdr3_nt: TGTGCCACCAACCCTAGCGGGGTTAGCACAGATACGCAGTATTTT
cdr3_aa: CATNPSGVSTDTQYF

d_call: NA
v_call: TRBV14
clone_size: NA
j_call: TRBJ1-2
cdr3_nt: TGTGCCCCGCGACCGGGAGGGGGCTACACCTTC
cdr3_aa: CAPRPGGGYTF

d_call: TRBD2
v_call: TRBV4-1
clone_size: NA
j_call: TRBJ2-3
cdr3_nt: TGCGCCAGCAGCCAATTAGGCGGGGGGGCGAGAGATACGCAGTATTTT
cdr3_aa: CASSQLGGGARDTQYF

d_call: NA
v_call: TRBV30
clone_size: NA
j_call: TRBJ2-6
cdr3_nt: TGTGCCTGGAGTAGGAACAGGGCCTCTGGGGCCAACGTCCTGACTTTC
cdr3_aa: CAWSRNRASGANVLTF

d_call: TRBD2
v_call: TRBV5-1
clone_size: NA
j_call: TRBJ2-3
cdr3_nt: TGCGCCAGCAGCCCCCTAGCGGGGGCCCCACAAGATACGCAGTATTTT
cdr3_aa: CASSPLAGAPQDTQYF

d_call: TRBD1
v_call: TRBV30
clone_size: NA
j_call: TRBJ1-2
cdr3_nt: TGTGCCTGGGATCAGGGGGCATTTGGGAATGGCTACACCTTC
cdr3_aa: CAWDQGAFGNGYTF

d_call: TRBD1
v_call: TRBV6-1
clone_size: NA
j_call: TRBJ2-1
cdr3_nt: TGTGCCAGCAGTGAGGACAGGTTTGCCTACAATGAGCAGTTCTTC
cdr3_aa: CASSEDRFAYNEQFF

d_call: NA
v_call: TRBV14
clone_size: NA
j_call: TRBJ1-4
cdr3_nt: TGTGCCAGCAGCCAACAGGGCCCTAATGAAAAACTGTTTTTT
cdr3_aa: CASSQQGPNEKLFF

d_call: NA
v_call: TRBV5-4
clone_size: NA
j_call: TRBJ2-6
cdr3_nt: TGTGCCAGCAGCTTGGGCCAGGGGAAAGGTGGGGCCAACGTCCTGACTTTC
cdr3_aa: CASSLGQGKGGANVLTF

d_call: TRBD2
v_call: TRBV7-7
clone_size: NA
j_call: TRBJ2-5
cdr3_nt: TGTGCTAGCAGCGGCCCGGGGGGGGTGGAGACCCAGTACTTC
cdr3_aa: CASSGPGGVETQYF

d_call: TRBD1
v_call: TRBV7-2
clone_size: NA
j_call: TRBJ1-6
cdr3_nt: TGTGCCAGCAGCGGACAGGGAACGAATTCACCCCTCCACTTT
cdr3_aa: CASSGQGTNSPLHF

d_call: NA
v_call: TRBV28
clone_size: NA
j_call: TRBJ1-3
cdr3_nt: TGTGCCAGCAGTTTAGAAGCATTCTCTGGAAACACCATATATTTT
cdr3_aa: CASSLEAFSGNTIYF

d_call: NA
v_call: TRBV2
clone_size: few
j_call: TRBJ1-4
cdr3_nt: TGTGCCAGTCAGCGAGCGGCGGGGATGGCTAATGAAAAACTGTTTTTT
cdr3_aa: CASQRAAGMANEKLFF

d_call: NA
v_call: TRBV30
clone_size: NA
j_call: TRBJ2-3
cdr3_nt: TGTGCCTGGAGCGCAGGGTACCCAGATACGCAGTATTTT
cdr3_aa: CAWSAGYPDTQYF

d_call: NA
v_call: TRBV19
clone_size: NA
j_call: TRBJ1-2
cdr3_nt: TGTGCCAGTAGTATGGAGGGGATCTATGGCTACACCTTC
cdr3_aa: CASSMEGIYGYTF

d_call: NA
v_call: TRBV2
clone_size: NA
j_call: TRBJ2-2
cdr3_nt: TGTGCCAGCAGATCGGGACTCCACACCGGGGAGCTGTTTTTT
cdr3_aa: CASRSGLHTGELFF

d_call: NA
v_call: TRBV4-3
clone_size: NA
j_call: TRBJ1-2
cdr3_nt: TGCGCCAGCAGCACCCGACAGTTCTATGGCTACACCTTC
cdr3_aa: CASSTRQFYGYTF

d_call: NA
v_call: TRBV28
clone_size: NA
j_call: TRBJ1-4
cdr3_nt: TGTGCCAGCAGTTTATCCCCAGGGGAAGGTGAAAAACTGTTTTTT
cdr3_aa: CASSLSPGEGEKLFF

d_call: TRBD1
v_call: TRBV25-1
clone_size: NA
j_call: TRBJ1-2
cdr3_nt: TGTGCCAGCAGTGAATATAACAGGGGGGATGGCTACACCTTC
cdr3_aa: CASSEYNRGDGYTF

d_call: NA
v_call: TRBV6-6
clone_size: NA
j_call: TRBJ1-1
cdr3_nt: TGTGCCAGCAGTCCCCGGTCCTGGGGGAGGACTGAAGCTTTCTTT
cdr3_aa: CASSPRSWGRTEAFF

d_call: NA
v_call: TRBV4-3
clone_size: NA
j_call: TRBJ2-1
cdr3_nt: TGCGCCAGCAGCCAAGGGCCCGGGGGCTACAATGAGCAGTTCTTC
cdr3_aa: CASSQGPGGYNEQFF

d_call: TRBD1
v_call: TRBV27
clone_size: NA
j_call: TRBJ2-7
cdr3_nt: TGTGCCAGCAGCCGAGCCGCCGGGACAGGGGCTTACGAGCAGTACTTC
cdr3_aa: CASSRAAGTGAYEQYF

d_call: NA
v_call: TRBV28
clone_size: NA
j_call: TRBJ1-1
cdr3_nt: TGTGCCAGCAGTTCCGTCTTGAACACTGAAGCTTTCTTT
cdr3_aa: CASSSVLNTEAFF

d_call: NA
v_call: TRBV30
clone_size: NA
j_call: TRBJ1-2
cdr3_nt: TGTGCCTGGAGCCCCAGGAGGCCCGAGTATGGCTACACCTTC
cdr3_aa: CAWSPRRPEYGYTF

d_call: TRBD2
v_call: TRBV2
clone_size: few
j_call: TRBJ2-1
cdr3_nt: TGTGCCAGCAGTGACGGTTTAGCGGGGGGGTTGTCCTACAATGAGCAGTTCTTC
cdr3_aa: CASSDGLAGGLSYNEQFF

d_call: TRBD1
v_call: TRBV4-2
clone_size: NA
j_call: TRBJ2-7
cdr3_nt: TGTGCCAGCAGCCTTACCGGGACAGGGGAGTTGGACGAGCAGTACTTC
cdr3_aa: CASSLTGTGELDEQYF

d_call: TRBD2
v_call: TRBV5-4
clone_size: NA
j_call: TRBJ2-3
cdr3_nt: TGTGCCAGCAGCTTGGGCGGGGGTAAAGGAGATACGCAGTATTTT
cdr3_aa: CASSLGGGKGDTQYF

d_call: NA
v_call: TRBV7-2
clone_size: NA
j_call: TRBJ1-1
cdr3_nt: TGTGCCAGCAGCTACAGGACCAACGCTGAAGCTTTCTTT
cdr3_aa: CASSYRTNAEAFF

d_call: NA
v_call: TRBV4-1
clone_size: NA
j_call: TRBJ2-3
cdr3_nt: TGCGCCAGCAGCCAAGAGTCCCAGGCAGATACGCAGTATTTT
cdr3_aa: CASSQESQADTQYF